A selection of T cell receptor beta chains follows, all from one sample in a study of OX40 agonist ivuxolimab in advanced cancers. Libraries were prepared by immunoSEQ multiplex PCR; TCRdb keeps only in-frame clonotypes and omits some of them. This sample carries 100,000 or so clones, roughly 93% of them seen once, and the ten largest clones take around 0.71%. Material: CD4+ or CD8+ T cells sorted from blood, obtained in a trial of the OX40 agonist ivuxolimab. The receptor source for this set is an adult with an advanced solid tumor such as melanoma, head and neck, liver or kidney cancer. CDR3s include the opening cysteine and the closing phenylalanine or tryptophan. The D gene is left open where the match is weak. Expanded clones are given a class, and other clones once, few, many or no size at all.

D	J	size	V	CDR3	DNA
NA	TRBJ2-2	NA	TRBV10-3	CAISESGGSGELFF	TGTGCCATCAGTGAGTCCGGCGGGTCCGGGGAGCTGTTTTTT
NA	TRBJ2-3	NA	TRBV7-2	CASRKARGSTDTQYF	TGTGCCAGCAGAAAAGCGCGGGGTAGCACAGATACGCAGTATTTT
TRBD1	TRBJ1-2	NA	TRBV19	CASSIPNTGGYGYTF	TGTGCCAGTAGTATCCCGAACACAGGGGGCTATGGCTACACCTTC
NA	TRBJ1-5	NA	TRBV15	CATRLAGPQPQHF	TGTGCCACCAGGTTGGCAGGCCCTCAGCCCCAGCATTTT
NA	TRBJ2-3	NA	TRBV5-1	CASSSGARDDTQYF	TGCGCCAGCAGCTCGGGAGCGCGGGACGATACGCAGTATTTT
TRBD2	TRBJ2-1	once	TRBV7-2	CASSKGLAGVSIEQFF	TGTGCCAGCAGCAAAGGACTAGCGGGAGTTAGTATTGAGCAGTTCTTC
TRBD2	TRBJ2-2	NA	TRBV14	CASSVRSGEAGELFF	TGTGCCAGCAGCGTACGTAGCGGGGAAGCCGGGGAGCTGTTTTTT
NA	TRBJ2-7	NA	TRBV19	CASSIRSGERTYEQYF	TGTGCCAGTAGTATACGGTCAGGGGAGAGGACCTACGAGCAGTACTTC
NA	TRBJ1-1	NA	TRBV5-4	CASSLRGVAEAFF	TGTGCCAGCAGCTTGCGGGGGGTCGCTGAAGCTTTCTTT
NA	TRBJ1-5	NA	TRBV5-1	CASSPGQGNLGQPQHF	TGCGCCAGCAGCCCCGGACAAGGGAACTTGGGGCAGCCCCAGCATTTT
TRBD1	TRBJ1-1	NA	TRBV5-1	CASSPRTGGGRTEAFF	TGCGCCAGCAGCCCCCGAACAGGGGGCGGTCGCACTGAAGCTTTCTTT
NA	TRBJ2-7	NA	TRBV19	CAGLLQGLASYEQYF	TGTGCCGGCTTACTCCAGGGATTAGCGTCCTACGAGCAGTACTTC
NA	TRBJ1-5	NA	TRBV18	CASSPPNGDNQPQHF	TGTGCCAGCTCACCACCGAACGGGGACAATCAGCCCCAGCATTTT
NA	TRBJ2-1	NA	TRBV5-1	CASSLGGNSYNEQFF	TGCGCCAGCAGCTTGGGGGGGAACTCCTACAATGAGCAGTTCTTC
TRBD1	TRBJ2-6	NA	TRBV5-1	CASGDRGGLGANVLTF	TGCGCCAGCGGGGACAGGGGGGGCCTTGGGGCCAACGTCCTGACTTTC
NA	TRBJ2-7	NA	TRBV18	CASGTFGGNEQYF	TGTGCCAGCGGAACATTTGGGGGCAACGAGCAGTACTTC
NA	TRBJ2-3	few	TRBV5-1	CASSLEGQSDTQYF	TGCGCCAGCAGCTTGGAAGGTCAGTCAGATACGCAGTATTTT
TRBD1	TRBJ1-2	NA	TRBV7-9	CASSLVALLTGDYGYTF	TGTGCCAGCAGCTTAGTGGCCCTCTTGACAGGGGATTATGGCTACACCTTC
TRBD1	TRBJ1-5	NA	TRBV19	CASSKGTGDWQPQHF	TGTGCCAGTAGTAAAGGCACAGGGGATTGGCAGCCCCAGCATTTT
NA	TRBJ1-5	NA	TRBV9	CASSVGYDYQPQHF	TGTGCCAGCAGCGTCGGGTACGACTATCAGCCCCAGCATTTT
NA	TRBJ1-4	NA	TRBV6-5	CASRIQATNEKLFF	TGTGCCAGCAGGATACAGGCAACTAATGAAAAACTGTTTTTT
TRBD1	TRBJ2-7	NA	TRBV19	CATGQGPYEQYF	TGTGCCACGGGACAGGGCCCTTACGAGCAGTACTTC
TRBD1	TRBJ1-6	NA	TRBV6-5	CASSYQPGQGSSPLHF	TGTGCCAGCAGTTACCAACCGGGACAGGGGAGTTCACCCCTCCACTTT
NA	TRBJ1-1	NA	TRBV14	CASSPGSWGEAFF	TGTGCCAGCAGCCCAGGGTCTTGGGGTGAAGCTTTCTTT
NA	TRBJ1-4	once	TRBV28	CASRHRRGITNEKLFF	TGTGCCAGCAGACACCGGAGGGGTATAACTAATGAAAAACTGTTTTTT
TRBD1	TRBJ1-2	NA	TRBV6-1	CASRQDSTGLKGYTF	TGTGCCAGCAGACAAGATTCGACAGGGCTTAAAGGCTACACCTTC
NA	TRBJ1-4	NA	TRBV5-6	CASTWGGSGEKLFF	TGTGCCAGCACCTGGGGGGGCTCTGGAGAAAAACTGTTTTTT
NA	TRBJ2-5	NA	TRBV6-5	CASSYAGEIAETQYF	TGTGCCAGCAGTTACGCAGGGGAGATAGCAGAGACCCAGTACTTC
NA	TRBJ2-7	NA	TRBV7-9	CASSNSGYSYEQYF	TGTGCCAGCAGCAATAGCGGCTATTCCTACGAGCAGTACTTC
NA	TRBJ2-5	NA	TRBV7-2	CASSLAGGFQETQYF	TGTGCCAGCAGCTTAGCGGGGGGATTCCAAGAGACCCAGTACTTC
NA	TRBJ2-7	NA	TRBV7-2	CASSQYSGGTYEQYF	TGTGCCAGCAGCCAGTACTCGGGTGGGACCTACGAGCAGTACTTC
TRBD1	TRBJ2-5	few	TRBV5-1	CASSLAGTGEETQYF	TGCGCCAGCAGCTTGGCCGGGACAGGGGAAGAGACCCAGTACTTC
NA	TRBJ2-5	NA	TRBV9	CASSVGTAQETQYF	TGTGCCAGCAGCGTAGGGACAGCCCAAGAGACCCAGTACTTC
TRBD2	TRBJ2-1	NA	TRBV5-1	CASSLLAGTSNEQFF	TGCGCCAGCAGCTTACTAGCGGGAACGTCAAATGAGCAGTTCTTC
TRBD1	TRBJ2-7	NA	TRBV28	CASSSQGGSYEQYF	TGTGCCAGCAGTTCACAGGGGGGCTCCTACGAGCAGTACTTC
NA	TRBJ2-7	NA	TRBV4-3	CASSQVWGTGAYEQYF	TGCGCCAGCAGCCAAGTATGGGGGACGGGGGCCTACGAGCAGTACTTC
NA	TRBJ1-4	NA	TRBV6-1	CASSRASGLEEKLFF	TGTGCCAGCAGTCGGGCGTCAGGCCTCGAGGAAAAACTGTTTTTT
TRBD1	TRBJ1-2	NA	TRBV6-6	CASTYGQVNYGYTF	TGTGCCAGCACCTACGGACAGGTTAACTATGGCTACACCTTC
NA	TRBJ1-5	NA	TRBV5-4	CASSLDQAQPQHF	TGTGCCAGCAGCTTAGACCAAGCACAGCCCCAGCATTTT
TRBD1	TRBJ2-5	once	TRBV18	CASSPRRQGNQETQYF	TGTGCCAGCTCACCACGTAGACAGGGCAACCAAGAGACCCAGTACTTC
NA	TRBJ2-3	NA	TRBV30	CAWSVGGPSTDTQYF	TGTGCCTGGAGTGTGGGAGGTCCGTCCACAGATACGCAGTATTTT
NA	TRBJ1-5	NA	TRBV5-1	CASSSGGGDQPQHF	TGCGCCAGCAGCTCGGGGGGTGGAGATCAGCCCCAGCATTTT
NA	TRBJ2-7	NA	TRBV7-8	CASSLEALYEQYF	TGTGCCAGCAGCTTGGAGGCCCTCTACGAGCAGTACTTC
TRBD1	TRBJ2-3	NA	TRBV27	CASRQGASTDTQYF	TGTGCCAGTCGACAGGGGGCTAGCACAGATACGCAGTATTTT
TRBD2	TRBJ2-3	once	TRBV28	CASSPIAGGTDTQYF	TGTGCCAGCAGTCCTATAGCGGGAGGCACAGATACGCAGTATTTT
NA	TRBJ2-1	NA	TRBV2	CASSERSAHSGEQFF	TGTGCCAGCAGTGAAAGGTCGGCCCACAGCGGGGAGCAGTTCTTC
NA	TRBJ2-1	NA	TRBV12-2	CASRLLAGGERYNEQFF	TGTGCAAGTCGCTTACTAGCGGGGGGCGAAAGATACAATGAGCAGTTCTTC
TRBD2	TRBJ2-5	NA	TRBV10-3	CAIRDGGAFQETQYF	TGTGCCATCAGGGACGGGGGGGCCTTCCAAGAGACCCAGTACTTC
NA	TRBJ1-2	NA	TRBV18	CASSQQVNYGYTF	TGTGCCAGCTCCCAACAGGTGAACTATGGCTACACCTTC
NA	TRBJ1-5	NA	TRBV30	CAWSVQQGNQPQHF	TGTGCCTGGAGTGTACAACAGGGAAATCAGCCCCAGCATTTT
TRBD1	TRBJ2-3	NA	TRBV6-5	CASRQGSTDTQYF	TGTGCCAGCAGACAGGGGTCCACAGATACGCAGTATTTT
TRBD1	TRBJ2-1	NA	TRBV6-5	CASSRTGEWVEQFF	TGTGCCAGCAGTCGGACAGGGGAGTGGGTTGAGCAGTTCTTC
NA	TRBJ2-5	NA	TRBV5-1	CASSAGVQETQYF	TGCGCCAGCAGCGCCGGGGTACAAGAGACCCAGTACTTC
NA	TRBJ2-1	NA	TRBV5-1	CASSLVRQEHNEQFF	TGCGCCAGCAGCTTGGTAAGGCAGGAGCACAATGAGCAGTTCTTC
NA	TRBJ1-5	once	TRBV28	CASSLTQGGQPQHF	TGTGCCAGCAGTTTAACACAGGGAGGACAGCCCCAGCATTTT
NA	TRBJ2-1	NA	TRBV28	CATTTQVNEQFF	TGTGCCACCACCACACAGGTCAATGAGCAGTTCTTC
TRBD2	TRBJ2-3	NA	TRBV7-2	CASRLSGTITDTQYF	TGTGCCAGCAGACTTAGCGGGACGATCACAGATACGCAGTATTTT